One sample yielded the 5 T cell receptor beta chains listed below, sequenced in a study of human T cells and chemical hapten exposure. TCRdb processed the RACE reads anew with MiXCR; each CDR3 protein has one entry. The sample has fewer than 200,000 distinct CDR3 sequences; roughly 30% are singletons. As to time point: pre-sensitization, week 0. Treatment denoted: therapeutic diphenylcyclopropenone sensitization with weekly scalp DPC. The sample in question was whole blood, obtained in connection with sensitization to the hapten diphenylcyclopropenone (DPC). Source of these receptors: a woman between 25 and 40 years old with alopecia areata. Some clones in this sample may be carry-over from other donors' samples.

This clonotype occurred a few times. The chain employs TRBV15 and TRBJ1-1; TRBD1 might be the D (5 bases). V gave up 5 bases and J gave up 5 bases, with 12 bases separating them. CDR3 size: 13 residues. Germline V gene data show CDR1 as LNHNV and CDR2 as YYDKDF (reference sequence). CDR3 protein: CATSARGATEAFF. DNA of the CDR3: TGTGCCACCAGCGCGAGAGGGGCGACTGAAGCTTTCTTT. The entire variable domain, with the rest obtained from reference TRBV15 and TRBJ1-1, is as follows: DAMVIQNPRYQVTQFGKPVTLSCSQTLNHNVMYWYQQKSSQAPKLLFHYYDKDFNNEADTPDNFQSRRPNTSFCFLDIRSPGLGDTAMYLCATSARGATEAFFGQGTRLTVV.

This clonotype came up a few times. This chain links TRBV6-2 or TRBV6-3 with TRBJ1-1; D is ambiguous. V was trimmed by 6 bases and J by 4 bases, leaving 9 bases between them. Per germline, CDR1 MNHEY and CDR2 SVGEGT. The CDR3 covers 12 residues. The DNA of the CDR3 is TGTGCCAGCAGCTCCATCGGCACTGAAGCTTTCTTT. Amino acid sequence: CASSSIGTEAFF.

This clonotype was recorded many times. This chain joins TRBV11-2 and TRBJ2-1; 12 nucleotides match TRBD2. CDR1 SGHAT and CDR2 FQNNGV come from the germline V gene. The V and J ends lost 0 bases and 3 bases, in that order; junction bases with no gene match: 12. The CDR3 is 20 residues long. CDR3 sequence reads: CASSLDGGLAGSTIYNEQFF. In DNA form, the CDR3 reads TGTGCCAGCAGCTTAGATGGGGGACTAGCGGGTTCCACTATCTACAATGAGCAGTTCTTC.

The chain links TRBV4-1 to TRBJ2-1; 11 bases line up with TRBD2. Per germline, CDR1 MGHRA and CDR2 YSYEKL. The CDR3 is 18 amino acids. The trim removed 0 bases at V and 4 bases at J, leaving 8 bases unmatched. As DNA, the CDR3 is TGCGCCAGCAGCCAAGATAGCGTGGTAGCGGGAGGGTACAATGAGCAGTTCTTC. It codes for CASSQDSVVAGGYNEQFF.

The rearrangement uses TRBV20-1 and TRBJ2-2; D unresolved. Trimming removed 1 base at V and 0 bases at J, with 6 bases between. The CDR3 has 14 amino acids. Germline V CDR1 and CDR2: DFQATT, SNEGSKA (reference sequence). CDR3: CSARGQTNTGELFF. For the CDR3, the DNA is TGCAGTGCTAGAGGACAAACGAACACCGGGGAGCTGTTTTTT.